This T cell receptor (beta chain) originates from a study of early T cells in non-severe SARS-CoV-2 infection. About the study: Alpha and beta chains were unpaired, from unsorted whole-blood bulk RNA. Findings and caveats of the study: Anti-spike CD8 specificities were favored by VDJdb matching, whose results missed private and CD4 specificities.

This clonotype was observed many times. Its target is not known. Trimming cost V 6 bases and J 3 bases; bases outside gene matches: 20. The CDR3 runs 19 residues. Germline-derived CDR1 and CDR2 are SNHLY and FYNNEI. TCRdb called the 5' RACE reads again in MiXCR, with one record for every CDR3 protein. The sample lists around 80,000 distinct CDR3 sequences, around 12% occurring once. This receptor was identified in an adult who was a healthcare worker with PCR-confirmed SARS-CoV-2 infection or an uninfected control (not recorded which). V usage is TRBV2 and J usage is TRBJ2-1; 7 bases match TRBD2. Sequenced material: whole blood. The CDR3 sequence is CASRRSNEETGLIYNEQFF. The CDR3 nucleotides read TGTGCCAGCAGGCGATCGAATGAGGAGACGGGACTAATCTACAATGAGCAGTTCTTC.